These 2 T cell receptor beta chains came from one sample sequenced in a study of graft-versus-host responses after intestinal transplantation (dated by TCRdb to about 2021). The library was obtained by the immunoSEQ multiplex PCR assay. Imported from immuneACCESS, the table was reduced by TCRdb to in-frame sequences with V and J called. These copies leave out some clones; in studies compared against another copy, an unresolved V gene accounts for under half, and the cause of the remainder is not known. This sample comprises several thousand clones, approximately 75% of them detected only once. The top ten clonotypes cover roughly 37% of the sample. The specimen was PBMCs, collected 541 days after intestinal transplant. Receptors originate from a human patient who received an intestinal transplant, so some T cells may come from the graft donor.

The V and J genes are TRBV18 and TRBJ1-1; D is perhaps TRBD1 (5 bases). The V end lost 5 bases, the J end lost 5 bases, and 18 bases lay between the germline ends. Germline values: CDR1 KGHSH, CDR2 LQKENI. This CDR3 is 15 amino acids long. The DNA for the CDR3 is TGTGCCAGCTCATCCCAGGACTGGGGGTCAACTGAAGCTTTCTTT. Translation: CASSSQDWGSTEAFF.

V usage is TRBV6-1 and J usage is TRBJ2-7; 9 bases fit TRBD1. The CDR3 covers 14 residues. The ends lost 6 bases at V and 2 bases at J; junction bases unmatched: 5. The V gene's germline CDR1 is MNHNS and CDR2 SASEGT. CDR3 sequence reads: CASRSGQGPYEQYF. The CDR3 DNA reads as TGTGCCAGCAGATCGGGACAGGGCCCCTACGAGCAGTACTTC.